This T cell receptor (beta chain) emerged from a study of OX40 agonist ivuxolimab in advanced cancers. Across the whole study: Those enrolled were roughly 80% male, with a mean age of about 60 years and ages from roughly 20 to 85.

This CDR3 has 15 residues. J was trimmed by 8 bases and V by 4 bases; bases with no gene match: 10. CDR1 and CDR2 (germline): SGHNT, YYREEE (reference sequence). General study points: The average count of expanded clones was higher among CD8+ T cells than among CD4+. In the 0.1 to 3.0 mg/kg range, CD4+ and CD8+ blood T cells had expanded clonally by week 6.

A note on this clone: Its cognate antigen is unknown.

Generated by immunoSEQ multiplex PCR, the TCRdb table keeps only in-frame clones and is missing some. Among roughly 80,000 clones listed, 65% to 90% were seen once. This TCR came from an adult with an advanced solid tumor such as melanoma, head and neck, liver or kidney cancer. The sequencing here drew on CD4+ or CD8+ T cells sorted from blood, taken in a trial of the OX40 agonist ivuxolimab. The chain links TRBV5-4 to TRBJ2-1; 9 nucleotides match TRBD2. CDR3 amino acids: CASSGIQRGAYEQFF. CDR3 bases: TGTGCCAGCAGCGGAATCCAGCGGGGGGCCTATGAGCAGTTCTTC.